This TCR beta chain was identified during a study of blood T cell repertoires in COVID-19 (TCRdb year 2020). Broadly, across the study: Collaborator samples came from the United States, Italy and Spain and covered acute and convalescent phases of COVID-19. Nearly every sample came with metadata listing a de-identified subject ID, COVID-19 status, age in years and sex. The material from the prospective study consisted of cDNA or gDNA derived from T cells, B-cell-depleted T cells, or PBMCs. The samples were drawn from the first 160 participants of the ongoing ImmuneRACE study and from 1,254 subjects provided by 6 global collaborators. Subjects who had been exposed to COVID-19, were actively infected with it, or had recovered from it provided the deeply sampled blood TCRbeta repertoires that made up the dataset. The repertoires were released in a freely available public database meant as a resource for research on the immune response to SARS-CoV-2. HLA class I and class II types, where available, came from metadata supplied by the sample provider rather than from assay-based typing. The paper as a whole reports these results and caveats: The quantity of clinical and demographic metadata differed by source and by participant and was supplied without curation.

TCRbeta CDR3 regions were amplified from genomic DNA by means of the immunoSEQ Assay, a bias-controlled multiplex PCR. Processing in the source paper ran as follows. The number of nucleated cells in each sample was estimated from the amplification of reference gene primers within the assay. Sequence reads were collapsed and filtered to measure the absolute abundance of every unique TCRbeta CDR3 rearrangement. For each sample, productive Simpson clonality was calculated by taking the square root of Simpson's diversity index across productive rearrangements. Entries here come from immuneACCESS through TCRdb and include only in-frame sequences with V and J called. Some clones fail to appear in such tables; in the studies checked, an unresolved V gene covers under half of the shortfall, and the cause of the remainder is unknown. The V and J calls and clone size are taken from that table; D and trimming were inferred from the DNA. The sample table lists roughly 220,000 clones, 80% to 90% of them with a count of one. The ten most abundant clones make up about 4.1% of the sample.

As concerns this clone: No antigen is known for it. The record has no base qualities; no much larger clone is one base away.

V ends up 7 bases short and J 3 bases short, with an unmatched junction base count of 10. From a lookup of the germline V gene, CDR1 and CDR2 are MDHEN and SYDVKM. The CDR3, cysteine through phenylalanine, is 16 amino acids long. Only the CDR3 portion is preserved as DNA: 48 bases, with reading frame beginning at the first base. In the prospective study, participants were about 18 to 95 years old, resided in about two dozen geographic areas of the United States, and were enrolled through a virtual design. Cohort assignment in the prospective study relied on participant-reported clinical history from a screening survey and a study questionnaire. In the prospective study, whole blood, serum and a nasopharyngeal or oropharyngeal swab were collected from each participant by mobile phlebotomists. Prospective study participants could optionally give additional blood draws and questionnaires over an approximately two-month period. Blood samples from the prospective study were shipped frozen or at room temperature prior to DNA extraction.

The specimen sequenced was PBMCs or T cells enriched from blood (not recorded which). This clonotype was obtained from a woman aged 40 to 55 with acute COVID-19. The chain was built from TRBV28 and TRBJ2-1; 9 middle bases align to TRBD2. CDR3 loop: CASKKLAGVYYNEQFF. The sequenced DNA: TGTGCCAGCAAAAAATTAGCGGGAGTGTACTACAATGAGCAGTTCTTC.